Each of the 18 T cell receptor beta chains below was sequenced from the same sample in a study of blood T cell repertoires in COVID-19 (dated by TCRdb to 2018 to 2021). Library preparation was by the immunoSEQ multiplex PCR assay. TCRdb took over this immuneACCESS table, retaining in-frame rearrangements with V and J assigned. Such tables are incomplete; in checked studies, under half of the missing clones stem from an unresolved V gene, and the remainder is unexplained. In this sample the table shows approximately 150,000 clones, about 80% of which occur a single time. 9.5% to 13% of the sample is taken by the ten largest. Sequencing used peripheral blood. The receptor source for this set is a man aged 65 to 85 with active or convalescent COVID-19.

The V call is TRBV27, the J call TRBJ2-6; 8 bases are shared with TRBD1. The CDR3 is 17 residues long. CDR1 and CDR2 (germline): MNHEY, SMNVEV (reference sequence). J was trimmed by 0 bases and V by 5 bases; bases with no gene match: 6. The CDR3 sequence: CASSKGQGHSGANVLTF. The CDR3 DNA reads TGTGCCAGCAGTAAAGGACAGGGCCACTCTGGGGCCAACGTCCTGACTTTC.

The chain recombines TRBV7-2 with TRBJ2-7; 9 nucleotides line up with TRBD1. Germline loops: CDR1 SGHTA, CDR2 FQGNSA. CDR3 length: 16 residues. The V and J ends lost 3 bases and 4 bases, in that order; junction bases with no gene match: 10. The CDR3 region is CASSLDRGYLGYEQYF. The CDR3 DNA is TGTGCCAGCAGCTTGGACAGGGGATACCTAGGGTACGAGCAGTACTTC.

The rearrangement uses TRBV18 and TRBJ1-6; 7 nucleotides match TRBD1. Germline CDR1 is KGHSH and CDR2 is LQKENI. V lost 2 bases and J lost 3; bases outside the gene matches: 4. The CDR3 sequence is 16 residues long. CDR3 sequence (DNA): TGTGCCAGCTCACCAGGGTCAGGGGGCTATAATTCACCCCTCCACTTT. Amino acid sequence: CASSPGSGGYNSPLHF.

V and J are TRBV19 and TRBJ2-7, with 8 bases identical to TRBD1. V lost 4 bases to trimming and J lost 0 bases; unmatched junction nucleotides: 5. Germline CDR1 LNHDA, CDR2 SQIVND (reference sequence). The CDR3 spans 15 residues. The CDR3 nucleotides read TGTGCCAGTAGTAAGCGACAGGGGCCCTCCTACGAGCAGTACTTC. Translation: CASSKRQGPSYEQYF. Based on the CDR3 plus reference TRBV19 and TRBJ2-7, the full variable domain is DGGITQSPKYLFRKEGQNVTLSCEQNLNHDAMYWYRQDPGQGLRLIYYSQIVNDFQKGDIAEGYSVSREKKESFPLTVTSAQKNPTAFYLCASSKRQGPSYEQYFGPGTRLTVT.

A few counts support this clone. This chain connects TRBV19 to TRBJ2-7; 8 bases are a match to TRBD1. The CDR3 sequence is 15 residues long. V was pared by 7 bases and J by 0 bases, with 8 bases of the junction left unmatched. Germline assignment: CDR1 LNHDA and CDR2 SQIVND (reference sequence). CDR3 protein: CASTPGTGRSYEQYF. The DNA for the CDR3 is TGTGCCAGTACACCCGGGACAGGACGCTCCTACGAGCAGTACTTC.

The V and J genes are TRBV6-5 and TRBJ1-4; D uncertain. This CDR3 is built from 13 residues. CDR1 and CDR2 (germline): MNHEY, SVGAGI. V was cut by 10 bases and J by 3 bases, with 12 bases left in between. The CDR3 region has the DNA TGTGCCACCCATGGTGAGGCTAATGAAAAACTGTTTTTT. Amino acids: CATHGEANEKLFF.

V gene TRBV29-1 combines with J gene TRBJ2-2; D unclear. The CDR3 extends over 14 amino acids. Between the trimmed V and J ends, which lost 5 bases and 1 base, there was a span of 11 bases. Germline CDR1 and CDR2: SQVTM and ANQGSEA. In nucleotides, the CDR3 is TGCAGCGTTTCAGAGACACAGAACACCGGGGAGCTGTTTTTT. It encodes CSVSETQNTGELFF.

This CDR3 reads CASSQDILESNQPQHF. CDR3 sequence (DNA): TGTGCCAGCAGCCAAGATATATTGGAGAGCAATCAGCCCCAGCATTTT. J is TRBJ1-5 and V is TRBV4-2; D ambiguous. Germline assignment: CDR1 LGHNA and CDR2 YNFKEQ. V was pared by 0 bases and J by 1 base, with 10 bases between. The CDR3 sequence is 16 residues long.

V and J are TRBV3-1 (or the pseudogene TRBV3-2) and TRBJ1-1; no definite D call. Germline V lookup: CDR1 LGHDT, CDR2 YNNKEL (reference sequence). Deletions cut 1 base from V and 2 bases from J, with 14 bases between. The CDR3 sequence is 16 residues long. CDR3: CASSQGWASVNTEAFF. The DNA for the CDR3 is TGTGCCAGCAGCCAAGGTTGGGCCTCGGTTAACACTGAAGCTTTCTTT.

The chain combines TRBV27 with TRBJ1-5, with D perhaps matching TRBD1 (5 bases). The CDR3 has 16 amino acids. CDR1 is MNHEY, CDR2 SMNVEV, per germline (reference sequence). Trimming left V 5 bases short and J 1 base short, with 15 bases between. The CDR3 is CASSPRGGTSNQPQHF. The CDR3, as DNA: TGTGCCAGCAGTCCTCGGGGAGGGACGAGCAATCAGCCCCAGCATTTT.

The gene calls are TRBV7-8 and TRBJ2-2; 12 bases align to TRBD2. The CDR3 contains 18 residues. CDR1 and CDR2 from the germline V gene are SGHVS and FQNEAQ. V was pared by 5 bases and J by 2 bases, with 9 bases of the junction left unmatched. CDR3 sequence (DNA): TGTGCCAGCAGCCCCCTCCGGACTAGCGGGACTAACACCGGGGAGCTGTTTTTT. It is translated as CASSPLRTSGTNTGELFF.

A word on this clone: This CDR3 is also generated by other DNA sequences in the sample. The rearrangement uses TRBV5-1 and TRBJ1-2, with a tentative D call TRBD1 (5 bases). This CDR3 comprises 15 residues. The germline CDR1 and CDR2 sequences are SGHRS and YFSETQ. V dropped 6 bases and J dropped 8 bases, with 23 bases sitting between them. The CDR3 DNA is TGCGCCAGCACCCGGGGGGACTCATTTCCCCTAGGCTACACCTTC. Protein: CASTRGDSFPLGYTF. The variable domain in full, with the rest retrieved from reference TRBV5-1 and TRBJ1-2, is KAGVTQTPRYLIKTRGQQVTLSCSPISGHRSVSWYQQTPGQGLQFLFEYFSETQRNKGNFPGRFSGRQFSNSRSEMNVSTLELGDSALYLCASTRGDSFPLGYTFGSGTRLTVV.

This sequence joins TRBV5-4 and TRBJ2-1; no clear D gene. The V and J ends lost 4 bases and 5 bases respectively, with 16 bases between them. This CDR3 has 15 residues. The germline gives CDR1 SGHNT, CDR2 YYREEE (reference sequence). CDR3 amino acids: CASSAYSGINNEQFF. CDR3 coding DNA: TGTGCCAGCAGCGCCTACAGTGGAATCAACAATGAGCAGTTCTTC.

The chain couples TRBV6-1 to TRBJ2-1; 8 bases agree with TRBD2. CDR3 length equals 14 residues. Germline V gene sequence: CDR1 MNHNS, CDR2 SASEGT. V trimming: 8 bases; J trimming: 4 bases; junction bases outside the gene matches: 7. CDR3 DNA: TGTGCCAGCGTCTGGCGGGAGGCATACAATGAGCAGTTCTTC. It translates to CASVWREAYNEQFF.

The CDR3 reads CASSYPENEQFF. The CDR3, as DNA: TGTGCCAGCAGTTATCCTGAGAATGAGCAGTTCTTC. The chain uses TRBV28 and TRBJ2-1, with D hard to call. The CDR3 has 12 amino acids. Germline assignment: CDR1 MDHEN and CDR2 SYDVKM. V shed 4 bases and J shed 7 bases, with 8 bases lying between them.

The chain employs TRBV7-2 and TRBJ2-1; 9 nucleotides match TRBD2. Germline V gene lookup returns CDR1 SGHTA and CDR2 FQGNSA. Trimming removed 3 bases from V and 12 bases from J; junction bases left unmatched: 15. The CDR3 covers 16 residues. CDR3 protein: CASSFTSGRYQSGQFF. CDR3 DNA: TGTGCCAGCAGCTTTACAAGCGGGAGGTACCAAAGCGGGCAGTTCTTC. Drawing the rest from reference TRBV7-2 and TRBJ2-1, the complete variable domain is GAGVSQSPSNKVTEKGKDVELRCDPISGHTALYWYRQSLGQGLEFLIYFQGNSAPDKSGLPSDRFSAERTGGSVSTLTIQRTQQEDSAVYLCASSFTSGRYQSGQFFGPGTRLTVL.

V and J are TRBV19 and TRBJ2-5, with a possible D match to TRBD1 (6 bases). The CDR3 loop spans 14 amino acids. Germline values: CDR1 LNHDA, CDR2 SQIVND (reference sequence). V lost 3 bases to trimming and J lost 2 bases, with 10 bases between them. CDR3 protein: CASSMGQTQETQYF. The CDR3 region has the DNA TGTGCCAGTAGTATGGGACAAACGCAAGAGACCCAGTACTTC. Looking up the rest from reference TRBV19 and TRBJ2-5 gives the full variable domain: DGGITQSPKYLFRKEGQNVTLSCEQNLNHDAMYWYRQDPGQGLRLIYYSQIVNDFQKGDIAEGYSVSREKKESFPLTVTSAQKNPTAFYLCASSMGQTQETQYFGPGTRLLVL.

The rearrangement links TRBV19 to TRBJ2-7, with D tentatively TRBD1 (5 bases). The CDR3 runs 13 residues. Trimming took 5 bases from V and 2 from J, leaving 10 bases between them. CDR1 is LNHDA and CDR2 is SQIVND in the germline V gene (reference sequence). In DNA, the CDR3 is TGTGCCAGTAGTTTCCGGACACCCTACGAGCAGTACTTC. It yields the protein CASSFRTPYEQYF.